Listed below are T cell receptor beta chains from one sample, sequenced in a study of blood T cell repertoires in COVID-19. Repertoires were generated with immunoSEQ multiplex PCR, while TCRdb's copy carries only in-frame clones and drops some. The table shows approximately 160,000 clones, with roughly nine tenths occurring only once. Material: peripheral blood. These receptors originate from a man aged 50 to 60 with acute or convalescent COVID-19. The CDR3 runs from the conserved cysteine through the conserved F or W. D genes are given only for firm matches. Expanded clones get a size class; other rows say once, few or many, or leave the size out.

j_gene: TRBJ2-7
v_gene: TRBV5-8
d_gene: NA
abundance: NA
CDR3nt: TGTGCCAGCAGCTTAGGCGGGATCCAGTCCTACGAGCAGTACTTC
CDR3aa: CASSLGGIQSYEQYF

j_gene: TRBJ2-7
v_gene: TRBV5-1
d_gene: TRBD1
abundance: NA
CDR3nt: TGCGCCAGCAGCTCGGGACAGGGGCCCTACGAGCAGTACTTC
CDR3aa: CASSSGQGPYEQYF

j_gene: TRBJ2-1
v_gene: TRBV4-1
d_gene: TRBD1
abundance: NA
CDR3nt: TGCGCCAGCAGCCAAGGGACAGGGAACTACAATGAGCAGTTCTTC
CDR3aa: CASSQGTGNYNEQFF

j_gene: TRBJ2-2
v_gene: TRBV5-1
d_gene: TRBD1
abundance: NA
CDR3nt: TGCGCCAGCAGCTTCCGGTTGAGGGGGCCGGCAAACACCGGGGAGCTGTTTTTT
CDR3aa: CASSFRLRGPANTGELFF

j_gene: TRBJ1-2
v_gene: TRBV7-3
d_gene: NA
abundance: once
CDR3nt: TGTGCCAGCGCACGCCAACGAATGGGGGGGCGCAGGTCGGGCTACACCTTC
CDR3aa: CASARQRMGGRRSGYTF

j_gene: TRBJ2-3
v_gene: TRBV10-3
d_gene: TRBD2
abundance: NA
CDR3nt: TGTGCCATCACTGACCAGGGACTAGCGGGGGGGCCGGGCACAGATACGCAGTATTTT
CDR3aa: CAITDQGLAGGPGTDTQYF

j_gene: TRBJ1-6
v_gene: TRBV9
d_gene: TRBD1
abundance: NA
CDR3nt: TGTGCCAGCAGCGAGGGGAAGGGGACAGGCTGGTCACCCCTCCACTTT
CDR3aa: CASSEGKGTGWSPLHF

j_gene: TRBJ1-6
v_gene: TRBV30
d_gene: NA
abundance: few
CDR3nt: TGTGCCTGGATCATGCGAGGACAAGGGAATTCACCCCTCCACTTT
CDR3aa: CAWIMRGQGNSPLHF

j_gene: TRBJ2-5
v_gene: TRBV4-1
d_gene: NA
abundance: once
CDR3nt: TGCGCCAGCAGCCAAGATCCGGGGGAAGAGACCCAGTACTTC
CDR3aa: CASSQDPGEETQYF

j_gene: TRBJ1-6
v_gene: TRBV30
d_gene: NA
abundance: NA
CDR3nt: TGTGCCTGGAGTCCGGGAGTTAATTCACCCCTCCACTTT
CDR3aa: CAWSPGVNSPLHF

j_gene: TRBJ2-7
v_gene: TRBV27
d_gene: TRBD1
abundance: NA
CDR3nt: TGTGCCAGCAGTCCACTACGGACAGGGGGCTACGAGCAGTACTTC
CDR3aa: CASSPLRTGGYEQYF

j_gene: TRBJ2-3
v_gene: TRBV7-6
d_gene: NA
abundance: NA
CDR3nt: TGTGCCAGCAGCTTCGCGCTCGCGTCAGGGGATACGCAGTATTTT
CDR3aa: CASSFALASGDTQYF

j_gene: TRBJ2-3
v_gene: TRBV19
d_gene: NA
abundance: NA
CDR3nt: TGTGCCAGTAGTACCGAGGACAGAAGCACAGATACGCAGTATTTT
CDR3aa: CASSTEDRSTDTQYF

j_gene: TRBJ2-7
v_gene: TRBV5-1
d_gene: TRBD2
abundance: NA
CDR3nt: TGCGCCAGCAGCTTGGGTGATAGCGGGAGGAACCTCTACGAGCAGTACTTC
CDR3aa: CASSLGDSGRNLYEQYF

j_gene: TRBJ2-5
v_gene: TRBV18
d_gene: NA
abundance: NA
CDR3nt: TGTGCCAGCTCACCCCCTGCCAGGGGGGCCGGAGAGACCCAGTACTTC
CDR3aa: CASSPPARGAGETQYF

j_gene: TRBJ1-1
v_gene: TRBV19
d_gene: NA
abundance: NA
CDR3nt: TGTGCCAGTACCCTCAGGGGCATGAACACTGAAGCTTTCTTT
CDR3aa: CASTLRGMNTEAFF

j_gene: TRBJ2-1
v_gene: TRBV5-1
d_gene: NA
abundance: NA
CDR3nt: TGCGCCAGCAGCTTGCTCGCGGAGACCCAAAATGAGCAGTTCTTC
CDR3aa: CASSLLAETQNEQFF

j_gene: TRBJ1-5
v_gene: TRBV28
d_gene: TRBD1
abundance: once
CDR3nt: TGTGCCAGCAGTCGACAGGGGAATCAGCCCCAGCATTTT
CDR3aa: CASSRQGNQPQHF

j_gene: TRBJ2-1
v_gene: TRBV5-4
d_gene: TRBD2
abundance: NA
CDR3nt: TGTGCCAGCAGCCGGGGGACTAGCGGGATTGGCTCCTACAATGAGCAGTTCTTC
CDR3aa: CASSRGTSGIGSYNEQFF

j_gene: TRBJ2-1
v_gene: TRBV7-9
d_gene: NA
abundance: NA
CDR3nt: TGTGCCAGCAGCTTGGACAGATACAATGAGCAGTTCTTC
CDR3aa: CASSLDRYNEQFF

j_gene: TRBJ2-5
v_gene: TRBV5-6
d_gene: NA
abundance: NA
CDR3nt: TGTGCCAGCAGCATCGTCCGGCGGTCGGAGACCCAGTACTTC
CDR3aa: CASSIVRRSETQYF

j_gene: TRBJ2-7
v_gene: TRBV10-3
d_gene: TRBD2
abundance: NA
CDR3nt: TGTGCCATCAAAGGGACTAGCGGATACTACGAGCAGTACTTC
CDR3aa: CAIKGTSGYYEQYF

j_gene: TRBJ1-2
v_gene: TRBV5-1
d_gene: NA
abundance: NA
CDR3nt: TGCGCCAGCAGCTTGGCGGGGGATACCTATGGCTACACCTTC
CDR3aa: CASSLAGDTYGYTF

j_gene: TRBJ2-1
v_gene: TRBV27
d_gene: TRBD2
abundance: NA
CDR3nt: TGTGCCAGCAGCCCGGGACTAGCGGGAGTCCCCAACAATGAGCAGTTCTTC
CDR3aa: CASSPGLAGVPNNEQFF

j_gene: TRBJ2-5
v_gene: TRBV18
d_gene: TRBD1
abundance: NA
CDR3nt: TGTGCCAGCTCACAGGGACAGCAAGAGACCCAGTACTTC
CDR3aa: CASSQGQQETQYF